The entry below gives a single T cell receptor beta chain sequence along with its context. Its target is unknown. This entry belongs to a study of STAT3 mutations in large granular lymphocyte leukemia. Study results and limitations: In T-cell large granular lymphocyte leukemia, about half of patients showed multiple immunodominant subclonotypes.

Only in-frame clones appear in the TCRdb table, and some are missing; sequencing was by immunoSEQ multiplex PCR. The repertoire holds tens of thousands of clones, with approximately 83% as singletons. This CDR3 is built from 15 residues. Per germline, CDR1 MNHNS and CDR2 SASEGT. Trimming removed 0 bases at V and 3 bases at J, with 12 bases between. V is TRBV6-1 and J is TRBJ2-7, with D tentatively TRBD1 or TRBD2 (5 bases each). The receptor comes from a man between 60 and 75 years old with T-cell large granular lymphocyte leukemia. Some clones in this sample may be carry-over from other donors' samples. Specimen: peripheral blood mononuclear cells. The DNA of the CDR3 is TGTGCCAGCAGTGAAGCCCCCGGGGCTAACTACGAGCAGTACTTC. Its protein is CASSEAPGANYEQYF.